The following is a T cell receptor (beta chain) sequence with its context. This sample is part of a study of T-cell reconstitution after alpha-beta-depleted transplantation in children. The TCRbeta library was prepared with unique molecular identifiers. TCRdb reprocessed the PCR reads via MiXCR and lists one record per CDR3 protein. Of just under 350,000 distinct CDR3 sequences detected, 16% appear once; the ten largest clones hold approximately 44%. The CDR3 spans 16 residues. V was pared by 4 bases and J by 5 bases, with 21 bases between. Germline CDR1 reads SGHVS; CDR2 reads FNYEAQ. This sample comprised PBMCs, mostly from graft donor cells, obtained 360 days after TCRalphabeta/CD19-depleted stem cell transplant. The receptor comes from a male patient under 10 years old who had a stem cell transplant for acute lymphoblastic leukemia, so the T cells may come from the graft donor. V usage is TRBV7-6 and J usage is TRBJ2-7, with D perhaps TRBD1 (5 bases). CDR3 DNA: TGTGCCAGCAGCTCCCAGGCGGCCAGGGATTTGAACGAGCAGTACTTC. Protein product: CASSSQAARDLNEQYF.